The 9 T cell receptor beta chains below all came from one sample that was sequenced in a study of cytomegalovirus exposure and HLA in healthy donors. Researchers ran the PCR with 60 Vbeta and 13 Jbeta primers. Generated by immunoSEQ multiplex PCR, the TCRdb table keeps only in-frame clones and is missing some. This table has about 150,000 clones, approximately 80% appearing once. The source material was PBMCs. Every receptor here comes from a male donor in good health and CMV-seronegative.

V usage is TRBV30 and J usage is TRBJ1-6, with D uncertain. Trimming pared 0 bases from V and 15 bases from J, leaving 9 bases between. Germline assignment: CDR1 GTSNPN and CDR2 SVGIG (reference sequence). The CDR3 extends over 11 amino acids. CDR3 protein: CAWSVQQNLHF. For the CDR3, the DNA is TGTGCCTGGAGTGTACAACAGAACCTCCACTTT. The full variable domain, in which reference TRBV30 and TRBJ1-6 provide the parts outside the CDR3, is SQTIHQWPATLVQPVGSPLSLECTVEGTSNPNLYWYRQAAGRGLQLLFYSVGIGQISSEVPQNLSASRPQDRQFILSSKKLLLSDSGFYLCAWSVQQNLHFGNGTRLTVT.

This chain joins TRBV5-8 and TRBJ2-4; TRBD1 aligns across 7 bases. This CDR3 is 13 amino acids long. Germline V gene lookup returns CDR1 SGHTS and CDR2 YDEGEE. V trimming: 4 bases; J trimming: 6 bases; junction bases outside the gene matches: 4. The CDR3 region is CASSGDRLNIQYF. Here the CDR3 DNA reads TGTGCCAGCAGCGGGGACAGATTAAACATTCAGTACTTC.

The chain combines TRBV28 with TRBJ2-7; 9 positions match TRBD1. Trimming removed 5 bases from V and 4 bases from J; junction bases left unmatched: 12. The CDR3 is 16 amino acids. Per the germline V gene, CDR1 is MDHEN and CDR2 is SYDVKM. CDR3 residues: CASSPGLGQGVYEQYF. In DNA form, the CDR3 reads TGTGCCAGCAGTCCCGGGCTGGGACAGGGAGTATACGAGCAGTACTTC. Variable domain in full (rest from reference TRBV28 and TRBJ2-7): DVKVTQSSRYLVKRTGEKVFLECVQDMDHENMFWYRQDPGLGLRLIYFSYDVKMKEKGDIPEGYSVSREKKERFSLILESASTNQTSMYLCASSPGLGQGVYEQYFGPGTRLTVT.

The genes are TRBV9 and TRBJ2-2; D is unclear. Germline V gene lookup returns CDR1 SGDLS and CDR2 YYNGEE. V was trimmed by 0 bases and J by 5 bases, leaving 8 bases between them. The CDR3 covers 14 residues. In nucleotides, the CDR3 is TGTGCCAGCAGCGTAGAGACGGAGACCGGGGAGCTGTTTTTT. Amino acid sequence: CASSVETETGELFF.

A few counts support this clone. V gene TRBV29-1 combines with J gene TRBJ2-1; 12 bases map to TRBD2. V shed 3 bases, J shed 7 bases, and the junction held 13 bases outside the gene matches. The germline V gene has CDR1 SQVTM and CDR2 ANQGSEA. This CDR3 comprises 17 residues. In DNA, the CDR3 is TGCAGCGTTGAGTCTAGCGGGAGGGCCAATGTTCGGAATGAGCAGTTCTTC. This codes for CSVESSGRANVRNEQFF.

This clone was counted between two and nine times. The chain recombines TRBV5-4 with TRBJ1-2, with 7 bases lining up with TRBD1. Looked up from germline, CDR1 is SGHNT and CDR2 is YYREEE (reference sequence). The J segment lost 2 bases and the V segment lost 2 bases, leaving 0 bases of the junction unmatched. This CDR3 spans 13 amino acids. CDR3 sequence reads: CASSLQGNYGYTF. CDR3 coding DNA: TGTGCCAGCAGCTTACAGGGGAACTATGGCTACACCTTC.

The rearrangement links TRBV5-1 to TRBJ2-7, with D possibly matching TRBD1 (5 bases). Trimming cost V 2 bases and J 6 bases, with 12 bases left between them. CDR1 is SGHRS, CDR2 YFSETQ, per germline. The CDR3 contains 13 residues. CDR3 loop: CASSFRTTREQYF. The DNA of the CDR3 is TGCGCCAGCAGCTTCCGGACAACGCGCGAGCAGTACTTC.

This chain joins TRBV2 and TRBJ1-2; D is undetermined. The V gene's germline CDR1 is SNHLY and CDR2 FYNNEI. V dropped 11 bases and J dropped 8 bases, with 33 bases sitting between them. There are 17 residues in the CDR3. The CDR3 region has the DNA TGTGCCGGACGCCCGATCGAGTCGGGGAGCGACGTTGGGGGCTACACCTTC. It codes for CAGRPIESGSDVGGYTF.

The chain couples TRBV6-4 to TRBJ2-2; D ambiguous. Germline lookup yields CDR1 MRHNA and CDR2 SNTAGT. V shed 10 bases and J shed 2 bases, with 11 bases lying between them. The length of the CDR3 is 13 residues. The CDR3 bases are TGTGCCACCTCACCGACAAACACCGGGGAGCTGTTTTTT. Protein sequence: CATSPTNTGELFF.